This entry lists 23 T cell receptor beta chains sequenced from one sample in a study of blood T cell repertoires in COVID-19. TCRdb's table, derived via immunoSEQ multiplex PCR, lists solely in-frame clones and lacks some. The sample shows fewer than 250,000 clones, 70% to 85% of them seen only once. The sequencing sample was made of peripheral blood. Every receptor here comes from a woman aged 45-65 years with acute or convalescent COVID-19.

The rearrangement uses TRBV5-1 and TRBJ2-6; the match to TRBD1 covers 10 bases. V trimming: 4 bases; J trimming: 0 bases; junction bases outside the gene matches: 13. CDR3 length: 20 amino acids. Germline assignment: CDR1 SGHRS and CDR2 YFSETQ. This chain's CDR3 is CASSRGAGTGVNSGANVLTF. Written as DNA, the CDR3 is TGCGCCAGCAGCCGAGGGGCCGGGACAGGGGTTAACTCTGGGGCCAACGTCCTGACTTTC.

In this sample, this clone turned up many times. The rearrangement joins TRBV29-1 to TRBJ2-1; D is uncertain. Germline CDR1 is SQVTM and CDR2 is ANQGSEA. The V gene lost 5 bases and the J gene lost 5 bases, with 4 bases spanning the gap. The CDR3 has 10 residues. The CDR3 region has the DNA TGCAGCGTTCGTGACAATGAGCAGTTCTTC. Translating gives CSVRDNEQFF.

This chain connects TRBV5-1 to TRBJ2-3, with TRBD2 matching 10 bases. Germline CDR1 is SGHRS and CDR2 is YFSETQ. The CDR3 runs to 14 residues. V lost 5 bases to trimming and J lost 3 bases; unmatched junction nucleotides: 3. DNA of the CDR3: TGCGCCAGCAGAACTAGCGGGATAACAGATACGCAGTATTTT. It specifies CASRTSGITDTQYF.

The chain uses TRBV6-5 and TRBJ2-7; 8 nucleotides align to TRBD1. This CDR3 has 14 residues. Germline assignment: CDR1 MNHEY and CDR2 SVGAGI. Unmatched junction bases numbered 8, after V lost 1 base and J lost 9 bases. CDR3 region: CASSYLTQGAGQYF. Here the CDR3 DNA reads TGTGCCAGCAGTTACTTAACCCAGGGGGCAGGGCAGTACTTC.

A note on this clone: The same CDR3 can be traced to other DNA sequences in this sample. This chain uses TRBV24-1 with TRBJ1-4, with D unclear. CDR1 is KGHDR, CDR2 SFDVKD, per germline. Trimming took 3 bases from V and 7 from J, leaving 11 bases between them. The CDR3 has 14 amino acids. CDR3 sequence reads: CATSDGGRGEKLFF. In nucleotides, the CDR3 is TGTGCCACCAGTGATGGAGGGCGGGGTGAAAAACTGTTTTTT.

This clone was seen a handful of times. The chain couples TRBV28 to TRBJ1-5; D remains ambiguous. The germline V gene encodes CDR1 MDHEN and CDR2 SYDVKM. V was cut by 2 bases and J by 1 base, with 6 bases left in between. The CDR3 extends over 14 amino acids. The CDR3: CASSLDGSNQPQHF. In nucleotides, the CDR3 is TGTGCCAGCAGTTTAGACGGGAGCAATCAGCCCCAGCATTTT.

This rearrangement joins TRBV7-2 to TRBJ1-2; D is uncertain. The CDR3 extends over 14 amino acids. The germline V gene has CDR1 SGHTA and CDR2 FQGNSA. Between the trimmed V and J ends, which lost 1 base and 1 base, there was a span of 7 bases. This chain's CDR3 is CASSLESGNYGYTF. CDR3 nucleotides: TGTGCCAGCAGCTTAGAGTCCGGTAACTATGGCTACACCTTC.

The genes are TRBV2 and TRBJ1-1; a weak D match, TRBD1 (5 bases). The CDR3 sequence is 13 residues long. Trimming removed 2 bases from V and 2 bases from J, with 6 bases in between. Germline CDR1 is SNHLY and CDR2 is FYNNEI. The DNA of the CDR3 is TGTGCCAGCAGTGAACAGGGAAACACTGAAGCTTTCTTT. This sequence encodes CASSEQGNTEAFF. The full variable domain, with the rest looked up from reference TRBV2 and TRBJ1-1, is EPEVTQTPSHQVTQMGQEVILRCVPISNHLYFYWYRQILGQKVEFLVSFYNNEISEKSEIFDDQFSVERPDGSNFTLKIRSTKLEDSAMYFCASSEQGNTEAFFGQGTRLTVV.

V usage is TRBV7-2 and J usage is TRBJ1-6; perhaps TRBD1 as D (5 bases). CDR1 SGHTA and CDR2 FQGNSA come from the germline V gene. The CDR3 runs 15 residues. The V and J ends lost 3 bases and 10 bases respectively, with 16 bases between them. In DNA, the CDR3 is TGTGCCAGCAGCTTGCCTAGGGGCTCCTACTCACCCCTCCACTTT. Amino acid sequence: CASSLPRGSYSPLHF.

The sample holds a few counts of this clone. This rearrangement joins TRBV18 to TRBJ1-6, with 7 bases identical to TRBD1. Germline CDR1 is KGHSH and CDR2 is LQKENI. The CDR3 loop spans 14 amino acids. Unmatched junction bases numbered 8, after V lost 4 bases and J lost 11 bases. The CDR3 DNA follows: TGTGCCAGCTCACGAACAGACAGGGCGGCACCCCTCCACTTT. Translation gives CASSRTDRAAPLHF. Based on the CDR3 plus reference TRBV18 and TRBJ1-6, the full variable domain is NAGVMQNPRHLVRRRGQEARLRCSPMKGHSHVYWYRQLPEEGLKFMVYLQKENIIDESGMPKERFSAEFPKEGPSILRIQQVVRGDSAAYFCASSRTDRAAPLHFGNGTRLTVT.

The gene calls are TRBV28 and TRBJ2-5; 8 bases agree with TRBD1. V shed 5 bases and J 6 bases; nucleotides not matched to a gene: 11. The germline V gene has CDR1 MDHEN and CDR2 SYDVKM. CDR3 size: 15 residues. The CDR3 nucleotides are TGTGCCAGCAGTATAAGGACAGGGATGCGTCAGACCCAGTACTTC. The encoded protein is CASSIRTGMRQTQYF.

There are a few counts of this clone. The V and J genes are TRBV19 and TRBJ1-4; 8 nucleotides align to TRBD1. Per the germline V gene, CDR1 is LNHDA and CDR2 is SQIVND (reference sequence). V was clipped by 5 bases and J by 4 bases; unmatched bases: 6. The CDR3 is 15 residues long. The CDR3 nucleotides read TGTGCCAGTAGTCGACAGGGGAATGGTAATGAAAAACTGTTTTTT. This codes for CASSRQGNGNEKLFF.

V and J are TRBV27 and TRBJ2-3, with 7 bases matching TRBD2. Trimming cost V 1 base and J 0 bases; bases outside gene matches: 7. This CDR3 is built from 17 residues. Germline V gene sequence: CDR1 MNHEY, CDR2 SMNVEV (reference sequence). This chain's CDR3 is CASSLWSGAESTDTQYF. The CDR3 DNA sequence: TGTGCCAGCAGTTTATGGAGCGGGGCTGAAAGCACAGATACGCAGTATTTT.

Here the CDR3 DNA reads TGTGCCAGTAGTATAGGGGGAGGGTTCTACAATGAGCAGTTCTTC. Residues: CASSIGGGFYNEQFF. The chain employs TRBV19 and TRBJ2-1; 7 positions match TRBD2. The V segment lost 1 base and the J segment 3 bases; nucleotides outside the gene matches: 3. The V gene's germline CDR1 is LNHDA and CDR2 SQIVND (reference sequence). The CDR3 is made up of 15 amino acids. Full variable domain (remainder filled in from reference TRBV19 and TRBJ2-1): DGGITQSPKYLFRKEGQNVTLSCEQNLNHDAMYWYRQDPGQGLRLIYYSQIVNDFQKGDIAEGYSVSREKKESFPLTVTSAQKNPTAFYLCASSIGGGFYNEQFFGPGTRLTVL.

The chain has TRBV28 and TRBJ1-2, with D unresolved. V lost 2 bases and J lost 5, with 3 bases in between. From germline, CDR1 is MDHEN and CDR2 SYDVKM. The CDR3 sequence is 11 residues long. CDR3 nucleotide sequence: TGTGCCAGCAGTTTAGAGTATGGCTACACCTTC. It specifies CASSLEYGYTF.

The V gene is TRBV29-1, the J gene TRBJ2-7; TRBD2 is a possible D gene (5 bases). CDR1 is SQVTM and CDR2 is ANQGSEA in the germline V gene. The CDR3 runs 13 residues. V was cut by 5 bases and J by 0 bases, with 11 bases left in between. The CDR3 coding sequence is TGCAGCGTTTTGGGGAGACGCTCCTACGAGCAGTACTTC. Protein: CSVLGRRSYEQYF.

This clone was seen more than once but under ten times. CDR3 sequence: CASSLRREDEQFF. In DNA form, the CDR3 reads TGTGCCAGCAGCTTACGTCGTGAGGATGAGCAGTTCTTC. The V call is TRBV7-2, the J call TRBJ2-1; no definite D call. Trimming removed 2 bases from V and 8 bases from J, with 10 bases in between. Germline CDR1 and CDR2: SGHTA and FQGNSA. The CDR3 totals 13 residues.

The CDR3 coding sequence is TGTGCCTTGAAGGGCCTGAGCGGGAGCTCCTACAATGAGCAGTTCTTC. It yields the protein CALKGLSGSSYNEQFF. The chain joins TRBV30 to TRBJ2-1; TRBD2 matches 8 bases. Trimming at V came to 7 bases and at J to 0 bases, leaving 11 bases not matched to a gene. The CDR3 is 16 residues long. Germline values: CDR1 GTSNPN, CDR2 SVGIG (reference sequence).

CDR3 sequence: CASRSGVRYEQYF. The DNA of the CDR3 is TGTGCCAGCAGATCGGGGGTTCGCTACGAGCAGTACTTC. The V and J genes are TRBV27 and TRBJ2-7, with D perhaps matching TRBD2 (6 bases). The CDR3 is 13 residues long. The V and J ends lost 6 bases and 3 bases respectively, with 12 bases between them. Germline CDR1 MNHEY, CDR2 SMNVEV (reference sequence).

This chain uses TRBV24-1 with TRBJ2-7; the D is unclear. There are 14 residues in the CDR3. Trimming stripped 4 bases from V and 2 bases from J, with 11 bases between. Germline lookup yields CDR1 KGHDR and CDR2 SFDVKD. CDR3 residues: CATSDRRRPYEQYF. The CDR3 coding sequence is TGTGCCACCAGTGACCGTAGGAGACCCTACGAGCAGTACTTC.

This clone was seen only once. V and J are TRBV5-1 and TRBJ1-4, with a tentative D call TRBD1 (6 bases). The CDR3 runs 19 residues. Germline V gene sequence: CDR1 SGHRS, CDR2 YFSETQ. V was cut by 0 bases and J by 4 bases, with 22 bases left in between. CDR3 nucleotides: TGCGCCAGCAGCTTGGAAGAAACTCAAACAGGGAGTAGTAATGAAAAACTGTTTTTT. It translates to CASSLEETQTGSSNEKLFF.

The chain is built from TRBV18 and TRBJ2-5; TRBD2 matches at 14 bases. Trimming cost V 4 bases and J 2 bases; bases outside gene matches: 6. The V gene's germline CDR1 is KGHSH and CDR2 LQKENI. CDR3 length: 17 residues. The CDR3 nucleotides are TGTGCCAGCTCACTAGGACTAGCGGGAGGAGATCAAGAGACCCAGTACTTC. This encodes CASSLGLAGGDQETQYF.

V and J are TRBV28 and TRBJ1-5; 8 nucleotides agree with TRBD1. The length of the CDR3 is 17 residues. V dropped 6 bases and J dropped 0; count of bases not matched to a gene: 10. In germline, CDR1 is MDHEN, CDR2 SYDVKM. This CDR3 reads CASRRIPRGPSNQPQHF. The CDR3 DNA reads as TGTGCCAGCAGGCGAATTCCCAGGGGGCCTAGCAATCAGCCCCAGCATTTT.